One and the same sample provided the 22 T cell receptor beta chains below, sequenced in a study of T cells in Graves' hyperthyroidism and ophthalmopathy (dated by TCRdb to about 2019). Receptors were amplified or captured by multiplex PCR. These reads were obtained on an Illumina HiSeq 2000. TCR beta CDR3 regions were amplified from RNA transcripts. A first-round RT-PCR of the TCR CDR3 used the HTBI primer set with the Qiagen OneStep RT-PCR kit. TCRdb trimmed the raw reads at Q25, called clones with MiXCR and kept productive beta chains. Rows with a matching CDR3 protein are joined into one entry that keeps the most common DNA and genes. This sample comprises about 560,000 distinct CDR3 sequences, roughly 17% of them detected only once. The top ten clones comprise about 17% of the sample. The sample taken for sequencing was blood. The receptors stem from a woman aged 18-29 years with Graves' hyperthyroidism.

This clonotype came up many times. The chain has TRBV6-1 and TRBJ2-7; tentatively, D is TRBD2 (7 bases). Trimming pared 7 bases from V and 3 bases from J, leaving 13 bases between. CDR1 MNHNS and CDR2 SASEGT come from the germline V gene. This CDR3 spans 13 amino acids. In DNA form, the CDR3 reads TGTGCCAGCAAGGGAGGGGGGGTCTACGAGCAGTACTTC. The encoded protein is CASKGGGVYEQYF.

The CDR3 loop reads CASGYQGTFGYEQYF. The DNA of the CDR3 is TGTGCTAGTGGTTACCAAGGGACTTTTGGGTACGAGCAGTACTTC. The chain employs TRBV12-5 and TRBJ2-7, with a possible D match to TRBD2 (6 bases). Germline loops: CDR1 LGHNT, CDR2 FRNRAP. The CDR3 totals 15 residues. The V gene lost 4 bases and the J gene lost 4 bases, with 17 bases spanning the gap.

This clonotype came up many times. J is TRBJ2-3 and V is TRBV7-9; D might be TRBD1 (5 bases). Germline V gene data show CDR1 as SEHNR and CDR2 as FQNEAQ (reference sequence). The CDR3 has 13 residues. V was trimmed by 0 bases and J by 6 bases, leaving 7 bases between them. This chain's CDR3 is CASSLANRDTQYF. The CDR3 bases are TGTGCCAGCAGCTTAGCTAACAGGGATACGCAGTATTTT.

This chain links TRBV12-3 or TRBV12-4 with TRBJ1-1; the D gene is possibly TRBD1 (5 bases). This CDR3 comprises 13 residues. V lost 3 bases and J 6 bases, leaving 11 bases between the germline ends. Here the CDR3 reads CASSFSGWAEAFF. The CDR3 DNA reads TGTGCCAGCAGTTTTTCAGGGTGGGCTGAAGCTTTCTTT.

The V call is TRBV19, the J call TRBJ2-7; 8 nucleotides agree with TRBD1. The CDR3 runs 14 residues. V lost 9 bases to trimming and J lost 2 bases; unmatched junction nucleotides: 9. Germline V gene sequence: CDR1 LNHDA, CDR2 SQIVND (reference sequence). CDR3 residues: CASARGQGPYEQYF. CDR3 nucleotide sequence: TGTGCCAGCGCCCGCGGACAGGGTCCCTACGAGCAGTACTTC.

The table lists this clonotype with a few counts. The V and J genes are TRBV29-1 and TRBJ1-2, with TRBD1 as a possible D gene (5 bases). The germline V gene has CDR1 SQVTM and CDR2 ANQGSEA. V lost 2 bases and J 8 bases, leaving 9 bases between the germline ends. The CDR3 length is 11 residues. CDR3 sequence reads: CSVERGEGYTF. CDR3 DNA: TGCAGCGTTGAAAGGGGTGAAGGCTACACCTTC.

This clonotype was counted many times. The gene calls are TRBV4-1 and TRBJ2-1; 9 bases align to TRBD2. CDR1 is MGHRA and CDR2 is YSYEKL in the germline V gene. This CDR3 has 15 amino acids. The V and J ends lost 4 bases and 8 bases, in that order; junction bases with no gene match: 9. CDR3: CASSLTGGGAYEQFF. The CDR3 nucleotides read TGCGCCAGCAGCCTGACTGGCGGGGGGGCGTATGAGCAGTTCTTC.

J is TRBJ2-7 and V is TRBV7-9; D gene ambiguous. Trimming shortened V by 3 bases and J by 0 bases, and 15 bases separated the two germline ends. The CDR3 extends over 16 amino acids. Looked up from germline, CDR1 is SEHNR and CDR2 is FQNEAQ (reference sequence). The CDR3 region has the DNA TGTGCCAGCAGCTTCCCCACGGGCCACATCTCCTACGAGCAGTACTTC. Protein sequence: CASSFPTGHISYEQYF.

This clonotype was counted at least ten times. The rearrangement joins TRBV5-1 to TRBJ1-1, with 7 bases lining up with TRBD1. The germline gives CDR1 SGHRS, CDR2 YFSETQ. V gave up 4 bases and J gave up 3 bases; unmatched junction bases: 6. CDR3 size: 14 residues. CDR3 DNA: TGCGCCAGCAGCCCCTGGACAGGCCACACTGAAGCTTTCTTT. Its translation: CASSPWTGHTEAFF.

The V call is TRBV6-1, the J call TRBJ1-4; 11 bases are shared with TRBD1. V lost 1 base, J lost 8 bases, and 3 bases stayed unmatched. The CDR3 spans 15 residues. Germline CDR1 is MNHNS and CDR2 is SASEGT. The CDR3 DNA follows: TGTGCCAGCAGTGAAGAGGGGACAGGGGGGGAAAAACTGTTTTTT. Its protein product is CASSEEGTGGEKLFF.

The chain has TRBV28 and TRBJ2-1; 14 bases line up with TRBD2. Germline V gives CDR1 MDHEN, CDR2 SYDVKM. CDR3 length: 22 amino acids. Trimming removed 4 bases from V and 0 bases from J; junction bases left unmatched: 17. The CDR3 protein is CASSCRLWTSGRIRDSYNEQFF. The DNA of the CDR3 is TGTGCCAGCAGTTGTAGGTTGTGGACTAGCGGGAGGATAAGAGACTCCTACAATGAGCAGTTCTTC.

About this clonotype itself: Germline and junction disagree at one end, which may indicate a read error. V gene TRBV10-1 combines with J gene TRBJ2-5; 10 bases map to TRBD2. There are 16 residues in the CDR3. The germline V gene has CDR1 WNHNN and CDR2 SYGVQD (reference sequence). The CDR3 loop reads CASSESGLANQETQHF. The CDR3 nucleotides read TGCGCCAGCAGTGAGTCGGGACTAGCGAACCAAGAGACCCAGCACTTC.

This clonotype appeared many times. The chain links TRBV12-3 or TRBV12-4 to TRBJ2-7; 13 bases align to TRBD2. This CDR3 is built from 19 residues. V shed 3 bases, J shed 2 bases, and the junction held 13 bases outside the gene matches. CDR3 sequence (DNA): TGTGCCAGCAGTTTTTCGTTTTGGACTAGCGGGAGACCAACCTACGAGCAGTACTTC. Amino acids: CASSFSFWTSGRPTYEQYF.

This clonotype was seen a few times. V and J are TRBV5-1 and TRBJ2-1, with 14 bases that match TRBD2. This CDR3 is built from 17 residues. Germline CDR1 and CDR2: SGHRS and YFSETQ. Trimming removed 4 bases from V and 1 base from J; junction bases left unmatched: 4. As DNA, the CDR3 is TGCGCCAGCAGCACGGGGACTAGCGGGAGATCCTACAATGAGCAGTTCTTC. Its translation: CASSTGTSGRSYNEQFF.

This clonotype was detected ten times or more. The V gene is TRBV24-1, the J gene TRBJ1-5; D is ambiguous. Germline V gene lookup returns CDR1 KGHDR and CDR2 SFDVKD. The CDR3 length is 14 residues. The V and J ends lost 2 bases and 7 bases respectively, with 11 bases between them. The CDR3 protein is CATSDWNRAQPQHF. Written as DNA, the CDR3 is TGTGCCACCAGTGATTGGAACAGAGCCCAGCCCCAGCATTTT.

The rearrangement links TRBV3-1 to TRBJ2-7; possible D gene TRBD2, 5 bases. The CDR3 extends over 15 amino acids. The V gene lost 4 bases and the J gene lost 3 bases, with 16 bases spanning the gap. The germline V gene encodes CDR1 LGHDT and CDR2 YNNKEL (reference sequence). CDR3 residues: CASSLRSGGNYEQYF. In DNA form, the CDR3 reads TGTGCCAGCAGCCTCCGCTCCGGAGGTAACTACGAGCAGTACTTC.

This CDR3 reads CASSRTGGRETQYF. The CDR3 DNA sequence: TGCGCCAGCAGCAGAACAGGGGGCCGGGAGACCCAGTACTTC. The rearrangement joins TRBV5-1 to TRBJ2-5, with 9 bases fitting TRBD1. This CDR3 has 14 amino acids. Looked up from germline, CDR1 is SGHRS and CDR2 is YFSETQ. The V gene end was trimmed by 4 bases and the J gene end by 5 bases; junction bases not matched to a gene: 6.

Only one count was recorded for this clonotype. The chain uses TRBV10-3 and TRBJ2-1, with 7 nucleotides matching TRBD2. This CDR3 is built from 16 residues. Germline CDR1 and CDR2: ENHRY and SYGVKD. The V segment lost 3 bases and the J segment 4 bases; nucleotides outside the gene matches: 9. The CDR3 reads CAISDTLAVSYNEQFF. CDR3 bases: TGTGCCATCAGTGACACCCTAGCGGTTTCTTACAATGAGCAGTTCTTC.

The rearrangement links TRBV20-1 to TRBJ2-1, with D perhaps matching TRBD2 (6 bases). CDR3 length: 13 residues. V was shortened by 3 bases and J by 7 bases, with 13 bases between the two germline ends. Germline lookup yields CDR1 DFQATT and CDR2 SNEGSKA (reference sequence). The DNA of the CDR3 is TGCAGTGCTAGTATGGGGGGTAAGAATGAGCAGTTCTTC. Translated, it gives CSASMGGKNEQFF.

This clonotype was seen once. The chain is built from TRBV2 and TRBJ2-1, with D tentatively TRBD1 (6 bases). The V and J ends lost 8 bases and 7 bases respectively, with 15 bases between them. CDR3 length: 13 amino acids. Germline lookup yields CDR1 SNHLY and CDR2 FYNNEI. The CDR3: CASGQGTMNEQFF. The CDR3 DNA reads TGTGCCAGCGGGCAGGGGACAATGAATGAGCAGTTCTTC. Full variable domain (rest looked up from reference TRBV2 and TRBJ2-1): EPEVTQTPSHQVTQMGQEVILRCVPISNHLYFYWYRQILGQKVEFLVSFYNNEISEKSEIFDDQFSVERPDGSNFTLKIRSTKLEDSAMYFCASGQGTMNEQFFGPGTRLTVL.

The genes are TRBV29-1 and TRBJ2-4; D ambiguous. This CDR3 has 11 amino acids. Trimming took 1 base from V and 9 from J, leaving 7 bases between them. Germline CDR1 is SQVTM and CDR2 is ANQGSEA. The CDR3 is CSVEVGVIQYF. The CDR3 nucleotides read TGCAGCGTTGAAGTTGGAGTCATTCAGTACTTC.

This chain links TRBV7-9 with TRBJ1-6; 9 nucleotides align to TRBD1. The CDR3 totals 17 residues. Germline trimming cut 5 bases from V and 7 bases from J; bases unmatched to any gene: 12. Germline loops: CDR1 SEHNR, CDR2 FQNEAQ (reference sequence). In nucleotides, the CDR3 is TGTGCCAGCAGCGTAGGGCACGCCGGGACAGGGAATTCACCCCTCCACTTT. Translated: CASSVGHAGTGNSPLHF.